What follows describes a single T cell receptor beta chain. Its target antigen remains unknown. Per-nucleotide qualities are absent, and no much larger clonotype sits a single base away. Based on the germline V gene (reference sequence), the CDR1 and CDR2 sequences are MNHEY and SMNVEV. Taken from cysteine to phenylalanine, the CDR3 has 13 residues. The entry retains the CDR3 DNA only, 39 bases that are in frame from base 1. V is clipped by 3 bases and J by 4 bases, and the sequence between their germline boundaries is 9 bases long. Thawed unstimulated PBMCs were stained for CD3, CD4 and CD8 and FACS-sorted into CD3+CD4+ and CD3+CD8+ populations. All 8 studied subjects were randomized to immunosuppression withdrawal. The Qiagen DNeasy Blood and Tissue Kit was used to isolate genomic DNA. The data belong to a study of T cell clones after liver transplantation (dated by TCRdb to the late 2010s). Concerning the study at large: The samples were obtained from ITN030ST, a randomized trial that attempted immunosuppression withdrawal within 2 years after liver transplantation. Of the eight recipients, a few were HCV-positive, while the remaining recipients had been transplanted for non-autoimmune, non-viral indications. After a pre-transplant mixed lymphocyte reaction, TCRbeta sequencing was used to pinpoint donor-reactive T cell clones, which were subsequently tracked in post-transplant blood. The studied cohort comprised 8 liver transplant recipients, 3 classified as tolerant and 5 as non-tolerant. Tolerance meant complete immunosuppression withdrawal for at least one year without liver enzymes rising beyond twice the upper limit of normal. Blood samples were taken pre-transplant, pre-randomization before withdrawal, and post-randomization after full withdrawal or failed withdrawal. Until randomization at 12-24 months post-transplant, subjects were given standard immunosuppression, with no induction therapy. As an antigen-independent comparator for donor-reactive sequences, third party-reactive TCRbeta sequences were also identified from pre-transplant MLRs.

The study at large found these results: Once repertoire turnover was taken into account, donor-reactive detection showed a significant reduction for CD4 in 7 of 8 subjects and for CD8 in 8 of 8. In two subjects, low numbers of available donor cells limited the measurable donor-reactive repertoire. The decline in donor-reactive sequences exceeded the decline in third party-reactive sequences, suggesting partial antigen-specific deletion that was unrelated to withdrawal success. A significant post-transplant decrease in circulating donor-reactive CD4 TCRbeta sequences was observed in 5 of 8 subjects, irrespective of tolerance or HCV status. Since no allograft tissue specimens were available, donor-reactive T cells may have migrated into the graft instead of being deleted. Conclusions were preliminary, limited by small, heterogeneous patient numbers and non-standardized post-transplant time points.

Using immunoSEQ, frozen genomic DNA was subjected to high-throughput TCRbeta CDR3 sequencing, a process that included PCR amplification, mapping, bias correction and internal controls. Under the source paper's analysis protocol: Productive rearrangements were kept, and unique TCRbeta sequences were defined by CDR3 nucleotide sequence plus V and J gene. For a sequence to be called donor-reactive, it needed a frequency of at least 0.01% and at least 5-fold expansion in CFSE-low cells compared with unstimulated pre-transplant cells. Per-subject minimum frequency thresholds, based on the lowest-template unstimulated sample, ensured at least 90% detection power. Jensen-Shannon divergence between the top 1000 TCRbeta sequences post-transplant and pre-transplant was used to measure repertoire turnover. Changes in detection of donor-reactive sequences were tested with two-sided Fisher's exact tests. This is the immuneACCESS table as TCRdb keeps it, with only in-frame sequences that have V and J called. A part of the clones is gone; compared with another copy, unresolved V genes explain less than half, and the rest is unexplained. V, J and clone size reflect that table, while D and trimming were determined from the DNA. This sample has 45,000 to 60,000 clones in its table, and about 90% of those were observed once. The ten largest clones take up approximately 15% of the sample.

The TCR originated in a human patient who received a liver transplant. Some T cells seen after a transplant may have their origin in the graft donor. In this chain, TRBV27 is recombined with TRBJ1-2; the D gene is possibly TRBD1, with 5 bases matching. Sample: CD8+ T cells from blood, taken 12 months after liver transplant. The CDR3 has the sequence CASSFQGVYGYTF. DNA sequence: TGTGCCAGCAGTTTTCAGGGTGTCTATGGCTACACCTTC.